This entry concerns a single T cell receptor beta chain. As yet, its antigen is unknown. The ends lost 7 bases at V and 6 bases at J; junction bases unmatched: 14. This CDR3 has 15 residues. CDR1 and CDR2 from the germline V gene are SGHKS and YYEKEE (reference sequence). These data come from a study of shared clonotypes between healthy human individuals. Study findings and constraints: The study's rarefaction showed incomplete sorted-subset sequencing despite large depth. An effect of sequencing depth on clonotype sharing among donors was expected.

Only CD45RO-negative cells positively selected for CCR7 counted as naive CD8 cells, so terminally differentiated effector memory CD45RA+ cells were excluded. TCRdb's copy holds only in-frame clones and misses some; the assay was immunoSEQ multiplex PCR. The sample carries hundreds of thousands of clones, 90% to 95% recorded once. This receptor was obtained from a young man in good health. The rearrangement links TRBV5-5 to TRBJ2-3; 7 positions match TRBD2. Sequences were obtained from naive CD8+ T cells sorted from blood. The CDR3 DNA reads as TGTGCCAGCGGACGTCTGACGGGAGGTGGGGATACGCAGTATTTT. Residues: CASGRLTGGGDTQYF. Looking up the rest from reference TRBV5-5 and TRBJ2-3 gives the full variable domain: DAGVTQSPTHLIKTRGQQVTLRCSPISGHKSVSWYQQVLGQGPQFIFQYYEKEERGRGNFPDRFSARQFPNYSSELNVNALLLGDSALYLCASGRLTGGGDTQYFGPGTRLTVL.